Below are 14 T cell receptor beta chains sequenced from a single sample in a study of T cell changes during pregnancy in multiple sclerosis. Assay used: immunoSEQ multiplex PCR; TCRdb lists only in-frame clones, some missing. The top ten hold around 0.96% of the sample, which has about 75,000 clones, around 92% seen once. The sample was peripheral blood, taken in the first trimester of pregnancy. Source of these receptors: a female donor in good health, enrolled as a control in a pregnancy study.

The genes are TRBV6-5 and TRBJ1-4; D is possibly TRBD1 (5 bases). The germline gives CDR1 MNHEY, CDR2 SVGAGI. CDR3 length: 15 amino acids. Trimming took off 5 bases at V and 0 bases at J, with 10 bases between the two ends. The CDR3 DNA follows: TGTGCCAGCAGTCGGGACTCTGCAACTAATGAAAAACTGTTTTTT. It codes for CASSRDSATNEKLFF.

CDR3 sequence (DNA): TGTGCCAGCAGTTACAATTTCGACTGGTACTTC. Translating gives CASSYNFDWYF. The chain employs TRBV6-5 and TRBJ2-7; D not certain. This CDR3 region has 11 residues. From germline, CDR1 is MNHEY and CDR2 SVGAGI. The germline V and J ends were trimmed by 2 bases and 12 bases, with 11 bases remaining between them.

The chain is built from TRBV9 and TRBJ2-3; D perhaps matches TRBD2 (6 bases). Germline values: CDR1 SGDLS, CDR2 YYNGEE. V was clipped by 3 bases and J by 4 bases, with 18 bases between them. The CDR3 runs 16 residues. Here the CDR3 DNA reads TGTGCCAGCAGCGCGTACAGCGGGCTGGGCCCAGATACGCAGTATTTT. The encoded protein is CASSAYSGLGPDTQYF.

The rearrangement links TRBV5-1 to TRBJ1-4, with 9 bases lining up with TRBD1. This CDR3 is 13 amino acids long. Germline V lookup: CDR1 SGHRS, CDR2 YFSETQ. V lost 4 bases to trimming and J lost 17 bases; unmatched junction nucleotides: 12. In DNA, the CDR3 is TGCGCCAGCAGCGTAACTACAGGGGGCGAAATATTTTTT. Residues: CASSVTTGGEIFF. Based on the CDR3 plus reference TRBV5-1 and TRBJ1-4, the full variable domain is KAGVTQTPRYLIKTRGQQVTLSCSPISGHRSVSWYQQTPGQGLQFLFEYFSETQRNKGNFPGRFSGRQFSNSRSEMNVSTLELGDSALYLCASSVTTGGEIFFGSGTQLSVL.

This clone was seen a single time. This chain joins TRBV7-9 and TRBJ2-7; TRBD1 matches at 10 bases. J lost 0 bases, V lost 6 bases, and 8 bases had no gene match. Germline V lookup: CDR1 SEHNR, CDR2 FQNEAQ (reference sequence). The CDR3 is made up of 16 amino acids. The CDR3 sequence: CASSPGTGALSYEQYF. As DNA, the CDR3 is TGTGCCAGCAGTCCAGGGACAGGGGCGCTCTCCTACGAGCAGTACTTC.

This sequence joins TRBV7-2 and TRBJ1-5; 7 nucleotides match TRBD1. Germline V gives CDR1 SGHTA, CDR2 FQGNSA. The CDR3 runs to 15 residues. V was clipped by 0 bases and J by 7 bases; unmatched bases: 6. Written as DNA, the CDR3 is TGTGCCAGCAGCTTAGCCGACAGGGTGGGCCAGCCCCAGCATTTT. Translated: CASSLADRVGQPQHF.

This chain links TRBV2 with TRBJ1-2, with a possible D match to TRBD1 (5 bases). The CDR3 extends over 15 amino acids. Germline CDR1 is SNHLY and CDR2 is FYNNEI. V dropped 6 bases and J dropped 4 bases, with 18 bases sitting between them. The CDR3 region is CASRSAGSPAYGYTF. The CDR3 region has the DNA TGTGCCAGCAGATCCGCAGGGTCGCCCGCCTATGGCTACACCTTC.

This clone was picked up one time. The gene calls are TRBV19 and TRBJ2-3; TRBD2 agrees at 7 bases. Germline CDR1 LNHDA, CDR2 SQIVND (reference sequence). The junction had 6 bases not matched to a gene; V was cut back by 7 bases and J by 2 bases. CDR3 length equals 14 residues. The CDR3 is CASKPSGVTDTQYF. In nucleotides, the CDR3 is TGTGCCAGTAAACCGAGCGGGGTCACAGATACGCAGTATTTT.

The V and J genes are TRBV6-5 and TRBJ1-4, with TRBD1 matching over 7 bases. Looked up from germline, CDR1 is MNHEY and CDR2 is SVGAGI. The CDR3 contains 14 residues. The junction had 8 bases not matched to a gene; V was cut back by 6 bases and J by 7 bases. The CDR3 spells CASSQGVRGEKLFF. CDR3 nucleotides: TGTGCCAGCAGCCAGGGGGTTCGGGGTGAAAAACTGTTTTTT.

This chain uses TRBV9 with TRBJ2-3; 12 positions agree with TRBD2. J lost 5 bases, V lost 4 bases, and 8 bases had no gene match. The CDR3 totals 16 residues. Per the germline V gene, CDR1 is SGDLS and CDR2 is YYNGEE. CDR3 amino acids: CASSPELAGGKDTQYF. Written as DNA, the CDR3 is TGTGCCAGCAGCCCGGAGCTAGCGGGAGGGAAAGATACGCAGTATTTT.

The genes are TRBV15 and TRBJ2-5; maybe TRBD1 (5 bases). This CDR3 is 14 amino acids long. V lost 3 bases to trimming and J lost 1 base, with 9 bases between them. Germline CDR1 LNHNV, CDR2 YYDKDF (reference sequence). CDR3 sequence: CATSRDIIQETQYF. CDR3 nucleotide sequence: TGTGCCACCAGCAGGGACATAATCCAAGAGACCCAGTACTTC.

The chain is built from TRBV6-1 and TRBJ1-2; TRBD1 matches 10 bases. Germline V gene data show CDR1 as MNHNS and CDR2 as SASEGT. The V and J ends lost 7 bases and 4 bases, in that order; junction bases with no gene match: 9. This CDR3 region has 15 residues. In nucleotides, the CDR3 is TGTGCCAGCACCGCGGTGACAGGGGGCGCCTATGGCTACACCTTC. Translating gives CASTAVTGGAYGYTF.

In its sample, this clone was seen once. J is TRBJ2-7 and V is TRBV2; tentatively, D is TRBD1 (6 bases). CDR1 is SNHLY, CDR2 FYNNEI, per germline. Trimming took off 8 bases at V and 7 bases at J, with 15 bases between the two ends. The CDR3 has 12 amino acids. The CDR3 spells CASQGQPKEQYF. CDR3 DNA sequence: TGTGCCAGCCAGGGGCAGCCGAAGGAGCAGTACTTC.

This clone was picked up one time. The rearrangement links TRBV28 to TRBJ2-7, with 10 bases aligning to TRBD1. V dropped 4 bases and J dropped 2; count of bases not matched to a gene: 8. The CDR3 loop spans 16 amino acids. Per the germline V gene, CDR1 is MDHEN and CDR2 is SYDVKM. The CDR3 is CASSSLWGTGAYEQYF. Here the CDR3 DNA reads TGTGCCAGCAGTTCCCTGTGGGGGACAGGGGCCTACGAGCAGTACTTC.